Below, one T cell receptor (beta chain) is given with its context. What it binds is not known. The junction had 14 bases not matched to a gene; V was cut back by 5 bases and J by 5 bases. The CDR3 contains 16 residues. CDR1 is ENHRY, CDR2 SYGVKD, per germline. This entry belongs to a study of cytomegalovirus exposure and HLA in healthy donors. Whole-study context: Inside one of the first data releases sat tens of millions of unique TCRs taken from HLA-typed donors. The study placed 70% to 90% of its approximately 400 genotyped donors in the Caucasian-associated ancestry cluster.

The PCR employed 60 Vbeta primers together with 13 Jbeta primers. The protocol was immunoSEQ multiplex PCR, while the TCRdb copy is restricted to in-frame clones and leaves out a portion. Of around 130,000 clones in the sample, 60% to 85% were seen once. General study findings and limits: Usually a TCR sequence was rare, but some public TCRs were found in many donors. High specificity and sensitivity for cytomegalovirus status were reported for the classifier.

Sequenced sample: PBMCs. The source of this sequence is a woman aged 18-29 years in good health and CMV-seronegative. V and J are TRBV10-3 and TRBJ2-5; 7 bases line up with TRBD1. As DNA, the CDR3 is TGTGCCATCAGTTCAGGGGGAGCACTGTCCGGGGAGACCCAGTACTTC. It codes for CAISSGGALSGETQYF.